This entry lists 10 T cell receptor beta chains sequenced from one sample in a study of blood T cell repertoires in COVID-19. Sequenced by immunoSEQ multiplex PCR; TCRdb stores in-frame clones only, minus some. The repertoire holds about 130,000 clones, with approximately 87% as singletons. What was sequenced was peripheral blood. These receptors originate from a woman between 55 and 75 years old with acute or convalescent COVID-19.

This chain joins TRBV6-5 and TRBJ2-7, with D perhaps matching TRBD2 (6 bases). V was shortened by 7 bases and J by 9 bases, with 19 bases between the two germline ends. Germline assignment: CDR1 MNHEY and CDR2 SVGAGI. CDR3 size: 13 residues. This CDR3 is CASNGGRRKVQYF. In DNA, the CDR3 is TGTGCCAGCAACGGGGGACGACGGAAGGTGCAGTACTTC.

V usage is TRBV19 and J usage is TRBJ2-2; 12 bases line up with TRBD1. This CDR3 comprises 17 residues. Trimming removed 6 bases from V and 0 bases from J; junction bases left unmatched: 5. Germline CDR1 and CDR2: LNHDA and SQIVND (reference sequence). Written as DNA, the CDR3 is TGTGCCAGTAGCAAGGGACAGGGGGCTCCGAACACCGGGGAGCTGTTTTTT. Translated, it gives CASSKGQGAPNTGELFF.

The rearrangement joins TRBV13 to TRBJ2-3; 8 bases line up with TRBD2. J lost 6 bases, V lost 6 bases, and 17 bases had no gene match. The germline CDR1 and CDR2 sequences are PRHDT and FYEKMQ (reference sequence). This CDR3 is built from 17 residues. CDR3 amino acids: CASRPQTSRGTSDTQYF. CDR3 bases: TGTGCCAGCAGGCCCCAGACTAGCCGCGGGACTAGTGATACGCAGTATTTT.

The rearrangement joins TRBV13 to TRBJ1-2, with D perhaps TRBD1 (5 bases). Germline V CDR1 and CDR2: PRHDT, FYEKMQ (reference sequence). The CDR3 consists of 13 residues. With 5 bases removed from V and 6 bases from J, the gap between germline ends came to 13 bases. CDR3 sequence: CASSRGTGDGYTF. CDR3 nucleotides: TGTGCCAGCAGCCGTGGGACTGGCGATGGCTACACCTTC.

The chain joins TRBV14 to TRBJ2-2; the D gene is possibly TRBD2 (6 bases). CDR3 length: 18 residues. Looked up from germline, CDR1 is SGHDN and CDR2 is FVKESK. Trimming took off 6 bases at V and 5 bases at J, with 25 bases between the two ends. CDR3 residues: CASRPFRTSTESTGELFF. CDR3 bases: TGTGCCAGCAGACCCTTCCGCACTAGCACCGAGAGTACCGGGGAGCTGTTTTTT.

The V call is TRBV5-4, the J call TRBJ1-1, with TRBD1 identical over 7 bases. The CDR3 consists of 15 residues. V was clipped by 4 bases and J by 0 bases; unmatched bases: 6. Germline loops: CDR1 SGHNT, CDR2 YYREEE (reference sequence). Here the CDR3 reads CASSTPTGMNTEAFF. The CDR3 DNA reads as TGTGCCAGCAGCACCCCGACAGGGATGAACACTGAAGCTTTCTTT.

The V gene is TRBV6-5, the J gene TRBJ1-5, with 7 bases fitting TRBD1. CDR3 length: 15 residues. J was trimmed by 1 base and V by 6 bases; bases with no gene match: 6. CDR1 and CDR2 from the germline V gene are MNHEY and SVGAGI. In DNA, the CDR3 is TGTGCCAGCAGATCCGGGACAGAGAGCAATCAGCCCCAGCATTTT. Protein: CASRSGTESNQPQHF.

CDR3 DNA sequence: TGCGCCAGCAGCTTGTCTGCGGGACCCCGGGAAGGCTACACCTTC. It specifies CASSLSAGPREGYTF. This chain uses TRBV5-1 with TRBJ1-2; the D gene is possibly TRBD1 (5 bases). This CDR3 spans 15 amino acids. CDR1 SGHRS and CDR2 YFSETQ come from the germline V gene. Trimming took 1 base from V and 8 from J, leaving 18 bases between them.

The chain recombines TRBV7-8 with TRBJ1-3, with unresolved D. V was shortened by 1 base and J by 4 bases, with 8 bases between the two germline ends. This CDR3 has 14 amino acids. Germline V gene lookup returns CDR1 SGHVS and CDR2 FQNEAQ. In DNA, the CDR3 is TGTGCCAGCAGCTTAGGGGGAGGCGGAAACACCATATATTTT. Translation gives CASSLGGGGNTIYF.

This clone was picked up a small number of times. The chain joins TRBV19 to TRBJ1-2, with 8 bases fitting TRBD1. Germline V CDR1 and CDR2: LNHDA, SQIVND (reference sequence). V was clipped by 6 bases and J by 3 bases; unmatched bases: 9. This CDR3 comprises 15 residues. Written as DNA, the CDR3 is TGTGCCAGTAGCAACCTCAGGGGGCGCGACTATGGCTACACCTTC. Its translation is CASSNLRGRDYGYTF.